Listed here are 3 T cell receptor beta chains from one sample, sequenced in a study of T-cell memory formation after mild COVID-19 (TCRdb year 2021). Libraries were constructed by 5' RACE. Reads for this sample came from an Illumina NovaSeq 6000. The public reads were quality trimmed at Q25 with fastp and then assembled into clones with MiXCR by TCRdb, keeping productive beta chains. Each record represents a unique CDR3 protein, reported with the most common genes and DNA among its rows. Recorded for this sample are 55,000 to 70,000 distinct CDR3 sequences; roughly a quarter of them occurred a single time. The ten top clones hold roughly 44% of the sample. Input material: PBMCs or a T cell subset sorted from them (not recorded which). The receptors were gathered from a man in his late teens or twenties who had mild COVID-19 (a few samples of this study predate the infection). The sample titles of this study are shuffled in the database, so cell type and time point are left out; the donor was told from shared clones.

This clonotype appeared a few times. The chain combines TRBV23-1 with TRBJ2-7, with unresolved D. TRBV23-1 is known as an ORF, though its function is uncertain. Between the trimmed V and J ends, which lost 8 bases and 13 bases, there was a span of 15 bases. This CDR3 region has 10 residues. CDR3 region: CASRHRTAYV. The CDR3 region has the DNA TGCGCCAGCCGCCACCGGACGGCTTACGTC.

This clonotype has only a few counts. The CDR3 loop reads CASSFRQTSYEQYV. The CDR3 coding sequence is TGTGCCAGCAGCTTCAGACAGACCTCCTACGAGCAGTACGTC. This sequence joins TRBV5-5 and TRBJ2-7; D may be TRBD1 (5 bases). Looked up from germline, CDR1 is SGHKS and CDR2 is YYEKEE (reference sequence). V lost 2 bases and J 0 bases, leaving 9 bases between the germline ends. This CDR3 is built from 14 residues.

The chain joins TRBV4-1 to TRBJ2-5; D tentatively fits TRBD1 or TRBD2 (5 bases each). The germline V gene has CDR1 MGHRA and CDR2 YSYEKL. The CDR3 contains 17 residues. Trimming took off 4 bases at V and 3 bases at J, with 21 bases between the two ends. The CDR3 spells CASSLGLVGAGEETQYF. The CDR3 DNA reads TGCGCCAGCAGCCTCGGTCTGGTAGGGGCGGGCGAAGAGACCCAGTACTTC.